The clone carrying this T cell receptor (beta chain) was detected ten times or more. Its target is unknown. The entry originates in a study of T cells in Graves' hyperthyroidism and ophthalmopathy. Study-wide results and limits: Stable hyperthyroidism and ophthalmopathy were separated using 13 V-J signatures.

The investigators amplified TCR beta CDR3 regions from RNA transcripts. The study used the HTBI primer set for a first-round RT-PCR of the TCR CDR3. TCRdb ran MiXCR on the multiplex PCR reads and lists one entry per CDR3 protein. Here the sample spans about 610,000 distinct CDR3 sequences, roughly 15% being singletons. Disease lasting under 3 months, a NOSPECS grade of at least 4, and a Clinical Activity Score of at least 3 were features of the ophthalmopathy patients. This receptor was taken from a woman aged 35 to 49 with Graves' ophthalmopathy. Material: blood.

CDR3 residues: CAWRDTGTVYGYTF. The CDR3 DNA reads as TGTGCCTGGAGGGATACCGGGACAGTCTATGGCTACACCTTC. The chain employs TRBV30 and TRBJ1-2; TRBD1 aligns across 7 bases. Germline V gene data show CDR1 as GTSNPN and CDR2 as SVGIG (reference sequence). This CDR3 is 14 amino acids long. The trim removed 3 bases at V and 4 bases at J, leaving 8 bases unmatched.